The TCR beta chain under discussion was sequenced for a study of blood T cell repertoires in COVID-19. Study information: The United States, Italy and Spain supplied acute and convalescent COVID-19 samples. Nucleic acid was either cDNA or gDNA, and it came from T cells, B-cell-depleted T cells, or PBMCs.

Clones were sequenced by immunoSEQ multiplex PCR, and TCRdb holds only the in-frame ones, with some missing. The sample consists of tens of thousands of clones, around 90% of them appearing once. From germline, CDR1 is LGHDT and CDR2 YNNKEL (reference sequence). The CDR3 has 17 amino acids. The J segment lost 7 bases and the V segment lost 5 bases, leaving 10 bases of the junction unmatched. The sequencing sample was made of peripheral blood. This chain uses TRBV3-1 (or the pseudogene TRBV3-2) with TRBJ2-1; 14 bases fit TRBD2. The sequence was obtained from a man aged 45-65 years with acute or convalescent COVID-19. The CDR3 DNA reads as TGTGCCAGCAGCTTGGTGGGAGGGACTAGCGGGGGTAATGAGCAGTTCTTC. Translated, it gives CASSLVGGTSGGNEQFF.